The rows below give T cell receptor beta chains drawn from one sample of a study of siplizumab effects on memory and regulatory T cells. Antigens for these TCRs are unknown. Measured with immunoSEQ multiplex PCR; TCRdb has only the in-frame clones, and not every one. Of about 9,600 clones listed, around 42% are singletons. Sequencing was done on a sample of CFSE-low (dividing) CD8+ T cells sorted from an allogeneic mixed lymphocyte reaction. The receptor set was obtained from a human donor in good health; the cells came from an allogeneic mixed lymphocyte reaction. The CDR3 runs from the conserved cysteine through the conserved F or W.

j_gene: TRBJ2-7
v_gene: TRBV19
CDR3aa: CASSASGGQYEQYF

j_gene: TRBJ1-5
v_gene: TRBV6-5
CDR3aa: CASSSEAGQPQHF

j_gene: TRBJ1-5
v_gene: TRBV7-9
CDR3aa: CASSLDAGSQPQHF

j_gene: TRBJ2-5
v_gene: TRBV7-9
CDR3aa: CASSLAGKETQYF

j_gene: TRBJ2-7
v_gene: TRBV9
CDR3aa: CASSVGSEQYF

j_gene: -
v_gene: TRBV7-6
CDR3aa: CASSLAAESYEQYF

j_gene: TRBJ1-2
v_gene: TRBV15
CDR3aa: CATSRAPLDGYTF

j_gene: TRBJ2-7
v_gene: TRBV6-5
CDR3aa: CASSYGGETYEQYF

j_gene: TRBJ1-4
v_gene: TRBV9
CDR3aa: CASSGTVAEKLFF

j_gene: TRBJ2-2
v_gene: TRBV5-4
CDR3aa: CASSPLETGHTGELFF

j_gene: TRBJ2-3
v_gene: TRBV6-6
CDR3aa: CARDRGLIEGTDTQYF

j_gene: TRBJ2-7
v_gene: TRBV6-6
CDR3aa: CASKRGQAVEQYF

j_gene: TRBJ1-5
v_gene: TRBV2
CDR3aa: CASIPMSYQPQHF

j_gene: TRBJ2-6
v_gene: TRBV6-5
CDR3aa: CASSYSGANVLTF

j_gene: TRBJ2-7
v_gene: TRBV7-9
CDR3aa: CASSWGGDYEQYF

j_gene: TRBJ2-1
v_gene: TRBV9
CDR3aa: CASSVATSGHSYNEQFF

j_gene: TRBJ2-7
v_gene: TRBV30
CDR3aa: CAWSDLQGIPYEQYF

j_gene: TRBJ2-2
v_gene: TRBV9
CDR3aa: CASGQGGTGELFF

j_gene: TRBJ1-2
v_gene: TRBV7-9
CDR3aa: CASSQEPLRSDGYTF

j_gene: TRBJ1-1
v_gene: TRBV6-5
CDR3aa: CASSYSGTMNTEAFF

j_gene: TRBJ2-7
v_gene: TRBV28
CDR3aa: CASSFNSYEQYF

j_gene: TRBJ1-1
v_gene: TRBV25-1
CDR3aa: CASSESLGETEAFF

j_gene: TRBJ1-6
v_gene: TRBV30
CDR3aa: CAWRGGVQLHF

j_gene: TRBJ2-7
v_gene: TRBV4-3
CDR3aa: CASSQYTDTFYEQYF

j_gene: TRBJ2-1
v_gene: TRBV4-3
CDR3aa: CASSPLGLAHHNEQFF

j_gene: TRBJ1-1
v_gene: TRBV5-6
CDR3aa: CASSLALAEAFF

j_gene: TRBJ2-1
v_gene: TRBV7-2
CDR3aa: CASSFDYAGKVNEQFF

j_gene: TRBJ2-2
v_gene: TRBV6-5
CDR3aa: CASRPAPGELFF

j_gene: TRBJ2-3
v_gene: TRBV20-1
CDR3aa: CSARTDTQYF

j_gene: TRBJ1-1
v_gene: TRBV29-1
CDR3aa: CSVEDRLVDTEAFF

j_gene: TRBJ2-2
v_gene: TRBV30
CDR3aa: CAWSWDTGELFF

j_gene: TRBJ2-1
v_gene: TRBV2
CDR3aa: CASSGGVSYNEQFF

j_gene: TRBJ2-3
v_gene: TRBV9
CDR3aa: CASSDRTGETDTQYF

j_gene: TRBJ2-7
v_gene: TRBV28
CDR3aa: CASSPGRGGYEQYF

j_gene: TRBJ2-7
v_gene: TRBV5-6
CDR3aa: CASSPAVGEQYF

j_gene: TRBJ1-1
v_gene: TRBV30
CDR3aa: CAWRSLHGGTEAFF

j_gene: TRBJ1-5
v_gene: TRBV7-2
CDR3aa: CASSFTSNQPQHF

j_gene: TRBJ1-5
v_gene: TRBV7-2
CDR3aa: CASSSGTGVGQPQHF

j_gene: TRBJ2-3
v_gene: TRBV27
CDR3aa: CASSLSGTIGDTQYF

j_gene: TRBJ2-7
v_gene: TRBV6-5
CDR3aa: CASSYSIQGEQYF

j_gene: TRBJ2-7
v_gene: TRBV7-2
CDR3aa: CASSLEVRGGYEQYF

j_gene: TRBJ1-3
v_gene: TRBV7-6
CDR3aa: CASSPGMGSSGNTIYF

j_gene: TRBJ2-7
v_gene: TRBV14
CDR3aa: CASSEGGGGPYEQYF

j_gene: TRBJ2-1
v_gene: TRBV11-2
CDR3aa: CASSLDPSLAAYNEQFF

j_gene: TRBJ1-4
v_gene: TRBV2
CDR3aa: CASSDRNFNEKLFF

j_gene: TRBJ1-1
v_gene: TRBV7-9
CDR3aa: CASSFPRQGWEAFF

j_gene: TRBJ1-1
v_gene: TRBV29-1
CDR3aa: CSVEANQLEAFF

j_gene: TRBJ2-5
v_gene: TRBV11-3
CDR3aa: CASSLERGKQETQYF

j_gene: TRBJ2-3
v_gene: TRBV4-3
CDR3aa: CASSQLGQFGTDTQYF

j_gene: TRBJ2-7
v_gene: TRBV7-9
CDR3aa: CASTDSGGRVYEQYF